This T cell receptor (beta chain) was found in a study of lymphopenia after photon versus proton radiotherapy. Sequenced by immunoSEQ multiplex PCR; TCRdb stores in-frame clones only, minus some. The sample carries approximately 160,000 clones, around nine tenths recorded once. Overall study results and limits: Only patients who died were analyzed for survival; proton advantage is unproven. Post-nadir TCR diversity decline inversely tracked overall survival among those who died. Relative stability marked proton patients; photon patients lost diversity and naive cells. Oligoclonal CD8+ Temra expansion after nadir drove photon patients' diversity drop.

The CDR3 length is 14 residues. V trimming: 5 bases; J trimming: 0 bases; junction bases outside the gene matches: 3. CDR1 is LNHDA and CDR2 is SQIVND in the germline V gene (reference sequence). The table lists this clone with a few counts. What it binds is not known. This material consisted of peripheral blood, taken from a patient treated with photon-based radiotherapy. The genes are TRBV19 and TRBJ2-7, with 8 nucleotides matching TRBD1. This sequence originates from a man in his fifties or sixties with gastric cancer. Here the CDR3 reads CASSVDRDSYEQYF. In DNA, the CDR3 is TGTGCCAGTAGTGTGGACAGGGACTCCTACGAGCAGTACTTC.